This entry features one T cell receptor beta chain sequence. Its antigen is still unknown. There are 15 residues in the CDR3. CDR1 KGHSH and CDR2 LQKENI come from the germline V gene. Trimming pared 6 bases from V and 3 bases from J, leaving 17 bases between. Thawed PBMCs were FACS-sorted into unstimulated CD4+CD25+CD127- regulatory T cells, CD4+CD25- non-regulatory cells, CD4 and CD8 cells. This sample was included in a study of Tregs in tolerant kidney transplant recipients. Study-wide results and limits: Activated donor B cell expansion appeared to reveal the most relevant donor-specific TCRbeta repertoire. Biological reproducibility was not directly addressed, but technical replication error appeared minimal.

TCRdb keeps only in-frame clones here, not all; method: immunoSEQ multiplex PCR. The table lists roughly 250,000 clones, 65% to 85% of them singletons, with 0.5% to 0.65% in the top ten. The J gene is TRBJ2-5, the V gene TRBV18; D possibly uses TRBD1 or TRBD2 (5 bases each). This receptor was obtained from a human donor in good health. Sequenced input: CD4+ T cells from blood. The CDR3 spells CASSSSGTAEETQYF. Written as DNA, the CDR3 is TGTGCCAGCTCTAGTTCCGGGACGGCTGAAGAGACCCAGTACTTC.